This paragraph reports one TCR beta chain. The antigen remains unidentified. The data derive from a study of cytomegalovirus exposure and HLA in healthy donors. Points from the study as a whole: CMV serostatus was the sole immune exposure information available.

In germline, CDR1 is SGHTA, CDR2 FQGNSA. The CDR3 contains 18 residues. V was clipped by 1 base and J by 3 bases; unmatched bases: 9. The primer mix had 60 Vbeta and 13 Jbeta primers. TCRdb's copy holds only in-frame clones and misses some; the assay was immunoSEQ multiplex PCR. The sample has 95,000 to 100,000 clones; 65% to 75% are singletons. The sequencing input was PBMCs. The rearrangement links TRBV7-2 to TRBJ2-2, with 9 bases lining up with TRBD2. The receptor was derived from a middle-aged woman in good health and CMV-seronegative. The CDR3 region has the DNA TGTGCCAGCAGCTTAGATTACCGACTAGCGGACTACACCGGGGAGCTGTTTTTT. As protein: CASSLDYRLADYTGELFF.